This TCR beta chain was profiled in a study of early T cells in non-severe SARS-CoV-2 infection. Study-wide findings and caveats: Using VDJdb, the matching emphasized anti-spike CD8 responses while missing private and CD4 specificities.

TCRdb redid the calling of the 5' RACE reads with MiXCR, one entry per CDR3 protein. The sample contains over 80,000 distinct CDR3 sequences, approximately 12% of which appear only once. The V gene's germline CDR1 is MDHEN and CDR2 SYDVKM. V gave up 2 bases and J gave up 2 bases, with 4 bases separating them. There are 12 residues in the CDR3. This clonotype was picked up many times. What it binds is unknown. The V call is TRBV28, the J call TRBJ2-7; D is undetermined. The input for sequencing was whole blood, taken at baseline. The receptor was isolated from an adult who was a healthcare worker with PCR-confirmed SARS-CoV-2 infection or an uninfected control (not recorded which). The DNA for the CDR3 is TGTGCCAGCAGTTTACAGCCCTACGAGCAGTACTTC. This encodes CASSLQPYEQYF.